This is a list of T cell receptor beta chains from one sample in a study of cytomegalovirus exposure and HLA in healthy donors. Assay used: immunoSEQ multiplex PCR; TCRdb lists only in-frame clones, some missing. The sample gives around 91,000 clones, roughly two thirds of which show up once; approximately 2.2% is in the top ten. Sequenced sample: PBMCs. These receptors all come from a human donor in good health. CDR3s include the opening cysteine and the closing phenylalanine or tryptophan. A D gene is named only where the DNA matches it firmly. Not all rows give a size; the values are once, few, many and, for expanded clones, a class.

>TRBJ2-3|TRBV4-3|NA|NA
TGCGCCAGCACTACGCACAGGTTAACAGATACGCAGTATTTT
CASTTHRLTDTQYF
>TRBJ2-3|TRBV7-3|TRBD2|NA
TGTGCCAGCAGCCCTGCCCGACTAGCGGGGGGGAGGGCAGATACGCAGTATTTT
CASSPARLAGGRADTQYF
>TRBJ1-1|TRBV30|NA|NA
TGTGCCTGGAGTGAGGAGGGCTCGGGCACTGAAGCTTTCTTT
CAWSEEGSGTEAFF
>TRBJ2-6|TRBV9|TRBD2|NA
TGTGCCAGCAGCCCCGGCCTGACTAGCTCCAACGTCCTGACTTTC
CASSPGLTSSNVLTF
>TRBJ2-5|TRBV18|NA|NA
TGTGCCAGCTCACCACCGTACGGGGGAATAAAAGAGACCCAGTACTTC
CASSPPYGGIKETQYF
>TRBJ2-1|TRBV7-2|NA|few
TGTGCCAGCAGCTTAGTACTTGGTGCTCACAGGAAAAATGAGCAGTTCTTC
CASSLVLGAHRKNEQFF
>TRBJ1-5|TRBV6-5|NA|NA
TGTGCCAGCAGTGTACGGGGTTGGAGTCAGCCCCAGCATTTT
CASSVRGWSQPQHF
>TRBJ2-1|TRBV27|TRBD2|few
TGTGCCAGCAGTTTATCCAGCGGGGGCCCAACATTTGAGCAGTTCTTC
CASSLSSGGPTFEQFF
>TRBJ2-1|TRBV12-2|NA|once
TGTGCAAGTCGCTTAGCCGGAAGAGGTGAGCAGTTCTTC
CASRLAGRGEQFF
>TRBJ1-6|TRBV13|NA|few
TGTGCCAGCAGCCAGACAGGTTCCAGTTCACCCCTCCACTTT
CASSQTGSSSPLHF
>TRBJ2-1|TRBV10-3|TRBD2|NA
TGTGCCATCACCACTTCAAAGACTAGCGGGGGTAATGAGCAGTTCTTC
CAITTSKTSGGNEQFF
>TRBJ2-2|TRBV6-5|TRBD2|NA
TGTGCCAGCAGTTACTCAACGGGGGGAGACACCGGGGAGCTGTTTTTT
CASSYSTGGDTGELFF
>TRBJ2-7|TRBV5-6|NA|NA
TGTGCCAGCAGCGGTTTCAGGGTCTACGAGCAGTACTTC
CASSGFRVYEQYF
>TRBJ2-5|TRBV5-4|NA|few
TGTGCCAGCAGCTTCCGAGGGTTTGACCAAGAGACCCAGTACTTC
CASSFRGFDQETQYF
>TRBJ2-5|TRBV29-1|TRBD1|NA
TGCAGCGTCACGACAGGGGGGGAGACCCAGTACTTC
CSVTTGGETQYF
>TRBJ1-1|TRBV29-1|TRBD1|NA
TGCAGCGTTGAAGACGGGACAGCCAGAGTTGAAGCTTTCTTT
CSVEDGTARVEAFF
>TRBJ2-7|TRBV18|NA|few
TGTGCCAGCTCAAGGCAGGCCAGGGACGAGCAGTACTTC
CASSRQARDEQYF
>TRBJ2-3|TRBV6-5|TRBD1|NA
TGTGCCAGCAAATCGACAGGGGAAGACACGCAGTATTTT
CASKSTGEDTQYF
>TRBJ2-1|TRBV6-5|NA|NA
TGTGCCAGCAGCCACCGGATCGGGACTTCCAATGAGCAGTTCTTC
CASSHRIGTSNEQFF
>TRBJ1-2|TRBV6-5|TRBD1|NA
TGTGCCAGCAGTTCCCCGGGACAGGGAAGGAAAGGCTACACCTTC
CASSSPGQGRKGYTF
>TRBJ2-7|TRBV27|NA|NA
TGTGCCAGCAGTTTATTCCAGGGAAACCCCTACGAGCAGTACTTC
CASSLFQGNPYEQYF
>TRBJ2-1|TRBV2|TRBD2|NA
TGTGCCAGCAGTGAATTGAGCGGGGGCGAGCAGTTCTTC
CASSELSGGEQFF
>TRBJ2-7|TRBV19|TRBD1|NA
TGTGCCAGTAGTGGTGGGACAGAAACCTACGAGCAGTACTTC
CASSGGTETYEQYF
>TRBJ1-2|TRBV11-1|TRBD1|few
TGTGCCAGTCGTCCCGGGACAGGCGCCGGGGGCTATGGCTACACCTTC
CASRPGTGAGGYGYTF
>TRBJ2-7|TRBV28|NA|NA
TGTGCCAGCAGAACTGGGGGCAGCGACATCGGGGAGCAGTACTTC
CASRTGGSDIGEQYF
>TRBJ2-4|TRBV4-3|TRBD1|NA
TGCGCCAGCAGCCCCGGACAGGGAATCTTAGCCAAAAACATTCAGTACTTC
CASSPGQGILAKNIQYF
>TRBJ1-1|TRBV7-9|NA|NA
TGTGCCAGCAGCCCCACGGACCCCAGGGACACTGAAGCTTTCTTT
CASSPTDPRDTEAFF
>TRBJ2-7|TRBV11-2|TRBD2|NA
TGTGCCAGCAGCCTGACCGGGACTAGCGGGGGATTCTCCTACGAGCAGTACTTC
CASSLTGTSGGFSYEQYF
>TRBJ2-1|TRBV4-1|NA|few
TGCGCCAGCAGCCGATCCGGGGGAAGCTCCTACAATGAGCAGTTCTTC
CASSRSGGSSYNEQFF
>TRBJ1-2|TRBV11-2|NA|NA
TGTGCCAGCAGTTCAACTAACTATGGCTACACCTTC
CASSSTNYGYTF
>TRBJ2-3|TRBV4-3|NA|NA
TGCGCCAGCAGCCAAGGTTTGCAGAGGGGCACAGATACGCAGTATTTT
CASSQGLQRGTDTQYF
>TRBJ1-2|TRBV6-6|NA|NA
TGTGCCAGCAGCAAACAGGGAGACGGCTACACCTTC
CASSKQGDGYTF
>TRBJ2-5|TRBV2|NA|NA
TGTGCCAGCAGTGATTGGCGGCCCCAAGAGACCCAGTACTTC
CASSDWRPQETQYF
>TRBJ2-1|TRBV29-1|TRBD1|NA
TGCAGCGTTGATGGGACAGGATCGCGGGAGCAGTTCTTC
CSVDGTGSREQFF
>TRBJ2-3|TRBV5-1|TRBD2|NA
TGCGCCAGCGGCGGCGGGGGTAGCACAGATACGCAGTATTTT
CASGGGGSTDTQYF
>TRBJ1-3|TRBV21-1|NA|NA
TGTGCCAGCAGCAAAGGCAGGGCCTGTGGAAACACCATATATTTT
CASSKGRACGNTIYF
>TRBJ1-4|TRBV7-9|TRBD1|NA
TGTGCCAGCAGCCAAGGGACAGGGTGGGCAACTAATGAAAAACTGTTTTTT
CASSQGTGWATNEKLFF
>TRBJ2-7|TRBV21-1|NA|few
TGTGCCAGCAGAGAGACTAGCGGGGGGGCCTCCTACGAGCAGTACTTC
CASRETSGGASYEQYF
>TRBJ1-1|TRBV29-1|TRBD1|NA
TGCAGCGTCAGGAGAGGACAGGGTGAAGCTTTCTTT
CSVRRGQGEAFF
>TRBJ1-1|TRBV20-1|NA|NA
TGCAGTGCTTCTTGGGGACTCGAAGCTTTCTTT
CSASWGLEAFF
>TRBJ2-7|TRBV6-5|TRBD2|once
TGTGCCAGCAGCCCTACCGGGACTAGCGTCTACGAGCAGTACTTC
CASSPTGTSVYEQYF
>TRBJ2-2|TRBV7-3|TRBD2|few
TGTGCCAGCAGCCTTAGGACTAGCGCCGGGGAGCTGTTTTTT
CASSLRTSAGELFF
>TRBJ2-7|TRBV6-6|NA|few
TGTGCCAGCAACGACGAGGTGTGGAACTACGAGCAGTACTTC
CASNDEVWNYEQYF
>TRBJ2-4|TRBV4-1|TRBD2|few
TGCGCCAGCAGCCAAGAAAAAGCGGGGGGGCTGAACATTCAGTACTTC
CASSQEKAGGLNIQYF
>TRBJ1-1|TRBV7-2|NA|NA
TGTGCCAGCTCCGTCGGGGGGGGAATCTCGAACACTGAAGCTTTCTTT
CASSVGGGISNTEAFF
>TRBJ2-7|TRBV7-6|NA|NA
TGTGCCAGCAGCCAGACTAGTGGGTACGAGCAGTACTTC
CASSQTSGYEQYF
>TRBJ2-1|TRBV5-4|NA|NA
TGTGCCAGCAGCTTGGCTGGAGGTGAGCAGTTCTTC
CASSLAGGEQFF
>TRBJ1-5|TRBV19|NA|NA
TGTGCCAGTAGTTACGGGAGGAGTAGCAATCAGCCCCAGCATTTT
CASSYGRSSNQPQHF
>TRBJ2-7|TRBV11-3|TRBD2|NA
TGTGCCAGCAGCTTAGGTGGGACTAGCGGGGCCTACGAGCAGTACTTC
CASSLGGTSGAYEQYF
>TRBJ2-6|TRBV19|NA|once
TGTGCCAGTAGTCGACAGTCCTCTGGGGCCAACGTCCTGACTTTC
CASSRQSSGANVLTF
>TRBJ2-2|TRBV7-6|NA|few
TGTGCCAGCAGCTCACAACACAACACCGGGGAGCTGTTTTTT
CASSSQHNTGELFF
>TRBJ2-3|TRBV11-1|NA|NA
TGTGCCAGCAGCCAGTTGGCAGTGGGGCGAGGCACAGATACGCAGTATTTT
CASSQLAVGRGTDTQYF
>TRBJ1-1|TRBV29-1|TRBD1|few
TGCAGCGCCGAACAGGGGGGGTGGGCTTTCTTT
CSAEQGGWAFF
>TRBJ2-3|TRBV11-1|TRBD2|few
TGTGCCAGCAGCTTAGGTAGCGGGGGCACAGATACGCAGTATTTT
CASSLGSGGTDTQYF